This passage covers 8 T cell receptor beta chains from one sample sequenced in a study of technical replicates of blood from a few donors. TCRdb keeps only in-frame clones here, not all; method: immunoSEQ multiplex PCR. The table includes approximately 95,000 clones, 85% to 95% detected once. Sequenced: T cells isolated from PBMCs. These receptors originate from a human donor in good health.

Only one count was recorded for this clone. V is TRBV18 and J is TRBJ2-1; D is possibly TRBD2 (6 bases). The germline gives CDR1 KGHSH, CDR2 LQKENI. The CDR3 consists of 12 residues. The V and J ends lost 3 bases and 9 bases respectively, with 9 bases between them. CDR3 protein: CASSPTGVEQFF. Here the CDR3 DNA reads TGTGCCAGCTCACCTACGGGAGTTGAGCAGTTCTTC.

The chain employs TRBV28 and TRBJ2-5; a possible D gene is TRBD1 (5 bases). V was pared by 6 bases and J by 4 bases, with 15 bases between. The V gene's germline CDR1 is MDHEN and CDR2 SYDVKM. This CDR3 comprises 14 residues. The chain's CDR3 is CASRGRVYRETQYF. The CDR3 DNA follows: TGTGCCAGCAGAGGCAGGGTATATCGAGAGACCCAGTACTTC.

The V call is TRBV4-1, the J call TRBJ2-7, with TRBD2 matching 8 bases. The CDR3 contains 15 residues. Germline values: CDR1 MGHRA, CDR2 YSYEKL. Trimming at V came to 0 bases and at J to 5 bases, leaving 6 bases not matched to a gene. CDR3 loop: CASSQDSGGVDEQYF. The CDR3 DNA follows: TGCGCCAGCAGCCAAGATTCGGGGGGGGTCGACGAGCAGTACTTC.

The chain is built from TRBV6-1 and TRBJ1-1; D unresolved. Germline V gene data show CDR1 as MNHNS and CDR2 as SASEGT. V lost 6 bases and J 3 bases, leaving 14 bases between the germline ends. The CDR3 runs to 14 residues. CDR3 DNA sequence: TGTGCCAGCAGCCTTGACTTATTGTACACTGAAGCTTTCTTT. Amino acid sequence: CASSLDLLYTEAFF.

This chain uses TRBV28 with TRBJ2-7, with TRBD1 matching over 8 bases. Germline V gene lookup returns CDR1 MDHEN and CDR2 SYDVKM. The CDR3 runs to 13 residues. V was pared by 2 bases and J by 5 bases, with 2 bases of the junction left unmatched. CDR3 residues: CASSLPGGHEQYF. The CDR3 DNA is TGTGCCAGCAGTTTACCAGGGGGCCACGAGCAGTACTTC.

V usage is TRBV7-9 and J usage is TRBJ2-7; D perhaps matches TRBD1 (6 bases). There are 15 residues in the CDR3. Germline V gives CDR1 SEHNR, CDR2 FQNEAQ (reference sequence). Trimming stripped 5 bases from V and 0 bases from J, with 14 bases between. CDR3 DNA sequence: TGTGCCAGCAGCCCCATTGACAGGTCCTCCTACGAGCAGTACTTC. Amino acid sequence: CASSPIDRSSYEQYF. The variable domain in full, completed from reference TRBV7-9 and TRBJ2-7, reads DTGVSQNPRHKITKRGQNVTFRCDPISEHNRLYWYRQTLGQGPEFLTYFQNEAQLEKSRLLSDRFSAERPKGSFSTLEIQRTEQGDSAMYLCASSPIDRSSYEQYFGPGTRLTVT.

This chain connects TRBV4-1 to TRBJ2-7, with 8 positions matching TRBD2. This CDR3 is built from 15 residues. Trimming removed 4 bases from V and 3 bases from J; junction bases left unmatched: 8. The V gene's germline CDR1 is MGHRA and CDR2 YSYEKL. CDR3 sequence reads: CASSPLGSGSYEQYF. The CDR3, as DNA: TGCGCCAGCAGCCCCCTGGGGAGCGGGAGCTACGAGCAGTACTTC.

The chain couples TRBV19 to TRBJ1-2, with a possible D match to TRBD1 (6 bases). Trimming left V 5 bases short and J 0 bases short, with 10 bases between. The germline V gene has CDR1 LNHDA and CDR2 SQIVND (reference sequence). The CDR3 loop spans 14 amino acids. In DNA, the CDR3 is TGTGCCAGTAGTGCTCGACAGGCTAACTATGGCTACACCTTC. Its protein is CASSARQANYGYTF.